This TCR beta chain was profiled in a study of cytomegalovirus exposure and HLA in healthy donors. Regarding the study as a whole: What a later analysis showed was that several of the most significant clusters appeared linked to common viral pathogens. A missense DCLRE1C variant was associated with V- and J-gene trimming of TCR beta chains in a later analysis, and an independent cohort replicated the association. HLA restriction was apparent for most CMV-associated TCR beta chains in a later analysis. Donor immune exposure was known only as CMV serostatus.

It was with 60 Vbeta and 13 Jbeta primers that the PCR ran. Generated by immunoSEQ multiplex PCR, the TCRdb table keeps only in-frame clones and is missing some. This sample has roughly 150,000 clones; approximately 79% occur once, and the top ten carry 1.5% to 2%. Turning to this clone: Its antigen is as yet unknown.

Per germline, CDR1 SGHRS and CDR2 YFSETQ. The CDR3 is made up of 13 amino acids. V was clipped by 2 bases and J by 6 bases; unmatched bases: 4. The sequenced material came from PBMCs. This sequence joins TRBV5-1 and TRBJ1-1, with 7 bases lining up with TRBD1. The clonotype was recovered from a woman aged 25 to 39 in good health and CMV-seronegative. DNA for the CDR3: TGCGCCAGCAGCTTAGAAACAGGGGCTGAAGCTTTCTTT. It yields the protein CASSLETGAEAFF.